The present T cell receptor (beta chain) was sequenced within a study of T-cell memory formation after mild COVID-19. The study's findings and limits: Researchers report contracting CD4+ clones mostly in CM and EM, with CD8+ clones in EMRA. Among clones peaking at day 37 in the second wave, SARS-CoV-2 specificity remained unconfirmed.

The TCR alpha and TCR beta cDNA libraries, bearing sample barcodes and UMIs, were generated by 5'RACE using constant-segment primers. TCRdb re-called the 5' RACE reads through MiXCR, storing one row per CDR3 protein. This sample has 550,000 to 700,000 distinct CDR3 sequences, with approximately 18% found just once. Details on this clonotype: Its target is unknown.

This CDR3 has 13 residues. V dropped 6 bases and J dropped 2 bases, with 14 bases sitting between them. Germline V gene data show CDR1 as SQVTM and CDR2 as ANQGSEA. The source material was PBMCs or a T cell subset sorted from them (not recorded which). The clonotype comes from an adult woman who had mild COVID-19 (a few samples of this study predate the infection). Cell type and time point are not known. The rearrangement links TRBV29-1 to TRBJ2-7; D remains ambiguous. DNA of the CDR3: TGCAGCGTGCTCGGCTGGCCGACCTACGAGCAGTACTTC. Translation gives CSVLGWPTYEQYF.